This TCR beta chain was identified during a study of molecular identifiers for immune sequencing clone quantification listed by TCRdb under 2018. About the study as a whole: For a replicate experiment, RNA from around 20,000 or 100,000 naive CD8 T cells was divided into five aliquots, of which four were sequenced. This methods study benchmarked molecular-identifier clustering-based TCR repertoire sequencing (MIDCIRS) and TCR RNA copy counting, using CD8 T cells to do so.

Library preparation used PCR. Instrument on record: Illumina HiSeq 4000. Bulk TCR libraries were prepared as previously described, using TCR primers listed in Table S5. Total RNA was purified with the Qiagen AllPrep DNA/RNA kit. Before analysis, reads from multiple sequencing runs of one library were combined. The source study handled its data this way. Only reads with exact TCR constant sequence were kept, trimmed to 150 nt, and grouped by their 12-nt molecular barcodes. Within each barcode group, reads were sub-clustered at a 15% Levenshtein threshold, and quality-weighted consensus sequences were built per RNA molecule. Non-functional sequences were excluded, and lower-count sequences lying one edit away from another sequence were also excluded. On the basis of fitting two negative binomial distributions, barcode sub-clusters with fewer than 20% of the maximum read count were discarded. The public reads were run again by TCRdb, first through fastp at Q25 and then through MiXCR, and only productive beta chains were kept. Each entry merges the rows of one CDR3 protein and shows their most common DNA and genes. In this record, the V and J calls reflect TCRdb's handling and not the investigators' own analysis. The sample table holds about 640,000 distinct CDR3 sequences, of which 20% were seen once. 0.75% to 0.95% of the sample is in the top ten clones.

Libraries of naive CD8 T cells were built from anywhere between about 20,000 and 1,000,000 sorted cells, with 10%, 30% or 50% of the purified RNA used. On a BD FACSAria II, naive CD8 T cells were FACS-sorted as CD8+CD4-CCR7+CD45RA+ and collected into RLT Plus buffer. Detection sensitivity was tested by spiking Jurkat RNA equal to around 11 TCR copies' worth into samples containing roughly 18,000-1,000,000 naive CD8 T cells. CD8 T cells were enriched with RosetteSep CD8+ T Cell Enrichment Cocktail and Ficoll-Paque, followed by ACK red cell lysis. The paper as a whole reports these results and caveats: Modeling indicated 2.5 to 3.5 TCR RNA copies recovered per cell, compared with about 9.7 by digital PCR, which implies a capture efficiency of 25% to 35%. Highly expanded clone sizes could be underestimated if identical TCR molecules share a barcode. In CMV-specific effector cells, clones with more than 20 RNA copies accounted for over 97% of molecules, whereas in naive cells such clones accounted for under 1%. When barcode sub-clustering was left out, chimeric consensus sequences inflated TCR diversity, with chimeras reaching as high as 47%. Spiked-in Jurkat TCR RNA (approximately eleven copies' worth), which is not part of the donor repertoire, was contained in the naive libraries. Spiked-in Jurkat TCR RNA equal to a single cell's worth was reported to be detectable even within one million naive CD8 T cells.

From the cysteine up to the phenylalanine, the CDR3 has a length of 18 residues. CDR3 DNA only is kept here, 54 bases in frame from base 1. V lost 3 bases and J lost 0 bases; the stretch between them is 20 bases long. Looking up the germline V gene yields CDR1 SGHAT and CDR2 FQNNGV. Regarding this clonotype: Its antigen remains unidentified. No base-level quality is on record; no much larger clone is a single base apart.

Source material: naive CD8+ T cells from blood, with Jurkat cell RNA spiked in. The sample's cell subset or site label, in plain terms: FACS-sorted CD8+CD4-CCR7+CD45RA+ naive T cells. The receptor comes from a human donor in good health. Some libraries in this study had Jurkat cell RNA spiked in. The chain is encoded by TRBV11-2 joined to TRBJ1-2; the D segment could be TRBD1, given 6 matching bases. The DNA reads TGTGCCAGCAGCTTTGAACAGTTAGGACAGTTAGCTAACTATGGCTACACCTTC. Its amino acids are CASSFEQLGQLANYGYTF.